These 25 T cell receptor beta chains originate from one sample sequenced in a study of CD8+CD57+ T cells in acquired aplastic anemia. Genomic DNA acted as the template from which TCR beta VDJ combination and CDR3 sequence profiling were carried out. From the reads, TCRdb called clonotypes with MiXCR, one entry per CDR3 protein. The sample carries around 140,000 distinct CDR3 sequences, 41% recorded once. Sequencing was carried out using sorted CD4+, CD8+, or CD8+CD57+ T cells (not recorded which) from PBMCs. The receptors were sampled from a human donor in good health, serving as a control.

The table lists this clonotype with a few counts. The chain recombines TRBV24-1 with TRBJ1-2; the D gene is possibly TRBD1 (5 bases). V was cut by 5 bases and J by 6 bases, with 15 bases left in between. Germline V gene lookup returns CDR1 KGHDR and CDR2 SFDVKD. The CDR3 length is 14 residues. The DNA for the CDR3 is TGTGCCACCAGTGGGGGGAGCAGGGAGCATGGCTACACCTTC. Protein sequence: CATSGGSREHGYTF.

This clonotype was seen at least ten times. The rearrangement joins TRBV19 to TRBJ1-5; no firm D call. The CDR3 totals 14 residues. CDR1 LNHDA and CDR2 SQIVND come from the germline V gene (reference sequence). Deletions cut 1 base from V and 1 base from J, with 5 bases between. As DNA, the CDR3 is TGTGCCAGTAGTATAGTGGGAAGCAATCAGCCCCAGCATTTT. This sequence encodes CASSIVGSNQPQHF.

A note on this clonotype: This may be a read error, as it is one base from a much larger clone. J is TRBJ2-3 and V is TRBV9; TRBD2 matches 9 bases. Germline V gene lookup returns CDR1 SGDLS and CDR2 YYNGEE. The CDR3 loop spans 16 amino acids. In nucleotides, the CDR3 is TGTGCCAACAGCGTAGCTACGCGGGGGGGAAGAGATACGCAGTATTTT. The encoded protein is CANSVATRGGRDTQYF.

The table lists this clonotype with many counts. The V call is TRBV5-5, the J call TRBJ2-5; D remains unclear. The germline CDR1 and CDR2 sequences are SGHKS and YYEKEE (reference sequence). The CDR3 is 14 residues long. Trimming removed 4 bases from V and 5 bases from J, with 15 bases in between. The CDR3 sequence: CASSPDVPRETQYF. CDR3 nucleotide sequence: TGTGCCAGCAGCCCGGATGTCCCAAGGGAGACCCAGTACTTC.

This clonotype occurred many times. This chain links TRBV12-3 or TRBV12-4 with TRBJ2-3, with D hard to call. The V end was cut by 2 bases, the J end by 4 bases, with 10 bases between. The CDR3 runs to 14 residues. CDR3 sequence (DNA): TGTGCCAGCAGTTTATCCGGGTCCGCAGATACGCAGTATTTT. Its translation is CASSLSGSADTQYF.

The chain uses TRBV7-6 and TRBJ2-7; no reliable D call. Per the germline V gene, CDR1 is SGHVS and CDR2 is FNYEAQ. Trimming took 0 bases from V and 6 from J, leaving 9 bases between them. This CDR3 is 13 amino acids long. This CDR3 is CASSLAGSGEQYF. The CDR3 DNA is TGTGCCAGCAGCTTAGCGGGGTCGGGCGAGCAGTACTTC. The full variable domain, its missing parts supplied by reference TRBV7-6 and TRBJ2-7, is GAGVSQSPRYKVTKRGQDVALRCDPISGHVSLYWYRQALGQGPEFLTYFNYEAQQDKSGLPNDRFSAERPEGSISTLTIQRTEQRDSAMYRCASSLAGSGEQYFGPGTRLTVT.

The chain links TRBV3-1 to TRBJ2-2; D perhaps matches TRBD1 (6 bases). The CDR3 spans 13 residues. Trimming shortened V by 8 bases and J by 3 bases, and 10 bases separated the two germline ends. Germline CDR1 and CDR2: LGHDT and YNNKEL (reference sequence). DNA for the CDR3: TGTGCCAGCGGAACAGGGCACACCGGGGAGCTGTTTTTT. Amino acids: CASGTGHTGELFF.

This clonotype has at least ten counts. The chain employs TRBV7-6 and TRBJ1-3; weak D call: TRBD1 (5 bases). The CDR3 consists of 17 residues. V was shortened by 4 bases and J by 0 bases, with 16 bases between the two germline ends. CDR1 is SGHVS, CDR2 FNYEAQ, per germline. CDR3 in DNA: TGTGCCAGCAGCTCCCCCTCCGACAGACGCTCTGGAAACACCATATATTTT. This encodes CASSSPSDRRSGNTIYF. The whole variable domain, remainder taken from reference TRBV7-6 and TRBJ1-3, is GAGVSQSPRYKVTKRGQDVALRCDPISGHVSLYWYRQALGQGPEFLTYFNYEAQQDKSGLPNDRFSAERPEGSISTLTIQRTEQRDSAMYRCASSSPSDRRSGNTIYFGEGSWLTVV.

Notes on this clonotype: The junction departs from germline at one end; a sequencing error may be responsible. The chain combines TRBV2 with TRBJ1-1; no clear D. There are 13 residues in the CDR3. The germline CDR1 and CDR2 sequences are SNHLY and FYNNEI. CDR3 bases: TGTGCCAGCAGTAAAGAGAGAAATACTGGAGCTTTCTTT. This gives the protein CASSKERNTGAFF.

This clonotype was detected many times. The J gene is TRBJ1-5, the V gene TRBV20-1; D gene ambiguous. With 3 bases removed from V and 0 bases from J, the gap between germline ends came to 9 bases. The CDR3 contains 14 residues. Germline V gene sequence: CDR1 DFQATT, CDR2 SNEGSKA (reference sequence). DNA of the CDR3: TGCAGTGCTAGCATGGTTGATAGCAATCAGCCCCAGCATTTT. Its translation: CSASMVDSNQPQHF.

The chain carries TRBV10-3 and TRBJ1-1; tentatively, D is TRBD1 (6 bases). Per the germline V gene, CDR1 is ENHRY and CDR2 is SYGVKD. The CDR3 has 13 amino acids. V lost 7 bases and J 1 base, leaving 10 bases between the germline ends. This chain's CDR3 is CAINTGPNTEAFF. The DNA for the CDR3 is TGTGCCATCAATACAGGGCCGAACACTGAAGCTTTCTTT.

The gene calls are TRBV10-3 and TRBJ2-7; 9 bases line up with TRBD1. Germline V CDR1 and CDR2: ENHRY, SYGVKD. Losses at the gene ends were 3 bases for V and 4 bases for J; bases not matched to a gene: 4. There are 14 residues in the CDR3. CDR3 protein: CAISESDRGYEQYF. Here the CDR3 DNA reads TGTGCCATCAGTGAATCGGACAGGGGATACGAGCAGTACTTC.

In the case of this clonotype: This may stem from a read error, because a much larger clone lies one nucleotide away. The genes are TRBV20-1 and TRBJ2-7, with D perhaps TRBD1 or TRBD2 (5 bases each). Germline lookup yields CDR1 DFQATT and CDR2 SNEGSKA (reference sequence). The CDR3 is made up of 13 amino acids. This chain's CDR3 is CSTRGRDSYEQYF. CDR3 sequence (DNA): TGCAGTACTAGAGGCAGGGATTCCTACGAGCAGTACTTC.

The chain joins TRBV7-8 to TRBJ2-7, with D unclear. The CDR3 covers 14 residues. CDR1 is SGHVS and CDR2 is FQNEAQ in the germline V gene. Trimming left V 6 bases short and J 0 bases short, with 12 bases between. Here the CDR3 reads CASSRAGSSYEQYV. The CDR3 DNA follows: TGTGCCAGCAGTAGGGCAGGCAGCTCCTACGAGCAGTACGTC.

In this sample, this clonotype turned up a few times. V and J are TRBV5-1 and TRBJ2-1; 8 nucleotides match TRBD2. The CDR3 is 16 amino acids. The trim removed 2 bases at V and 4 bases at J, leaving 8 bases unmatched. Germline V gene sequence: CDR1 SGHRS, CDR2 YFSETQ. In DNA form, the CDR3 reads TGCGCCAGCAGCTTTAAGGTTAGCGGGACATACAATGAGCAGTTCTTC. This encodes CASSFKVSGTYNEQFF.

The sample holds many counts of this clonotype. J is TRBJ1-5 and V is TRBV6-1; the match to TRBD1 covers 11 bases. After removal of 6 bases from V and 4 bases from J, the junction contained 5 bases not matched to a gene. CDR1 MNHNS and CDR2 SASEGT come from the germline V gene. The CDR3 covers 15 residues. The CDR3 DNA follows: TGTGCCAGCAGGGCTGGACAGGGGGCGAATCAGCCCCAGCATTTT. Encoded protein: CASRAGQGANQPQHF.

Only one count was recorded for this clonotype. This chain links TRBV2 with TRBJ2-5, with TRBD1 matching over 7 bases. CDR3 length equals 15 residues. Per the germline V gene, CDR1 is SNHLY and CDR2 is FYNNEI. V was pared by 4 bases and J by 1 base, with 6 bases of the junction left unmatched. The CDR3 sequence is CASSGGAGGQETQYF. CDR3 sequence (DNA): TGTGCCAGCAGTGGGGGAGCAGGGGGCCAAGAGACCCAGTACTTC.

This clonotype turned up a few times. This chain connects TRBV18 to TRBJ2-3; the D gene is possibly TRBD2 (6 bases). CDR3 length: 17 residues. The germline V gene has CDR1 KGHSH and CDR2 LQKENI. V shed 4 bases and J shed 0 bases, with 17 bases lying between them. In DNA, the CDR3 is TGTGCCAGCTCACGCGGGACTTACAAAACCAGCACAGATACGCAGTATTTT. This translates into CASSRGTYKTSTDTQYF. Based on the CDR3 plus reference TRBV18 and TRBJ2-3, the full variable domain is NAGVMQNPRHLVRRRGQEARLRCSPMKGHSHVYWYRQLPEEGLKFMVYLQKENIIDESGMPKERFSAEFPKEGPSILRIQQVVRGDSAAYFCASSRGTYKTSTDTQYFGPGTRLTVL.

In this sample, this clonotype turned up a few times. A read error may explain this, as a much larger clone is one base away. The chain employs TRBV7-9 and TRBJ1-2; D gene ambiguous. The CDR3 extends over 11 amino acids. Trimming pared 6 bases from V and 2 bases from J, leaving 4 bases between. Germline V gene data show CDR1 as SEHNR and CDR2 as FQNEAQ (reference sequence). CDR3 sequence (DNA): TGTGCCAGCAGTGGGAACTATGGCTACACCTTC. Its translation is CASSGNYGYTF.

The chain is built from TRBV9 and TRBJ2-5; D is unresolved. The CDR3 totals 10 residues. Germline-derived CDR1 and CDR2 are SGDLS and YYNGEE. V was cut by 5 bases and J by 11 bases, with 10 bases left in between. The CDR3 DNA reads TGTGCCAGCAGTTTATGGGGACAGTACTTC. Translated, it gives CASSLWGQYF.

This clonotype was observed many times. The chain couples TRBV12-3 or TRBV12-4 to TRBJ2-3; 8 bases agree with TRBD2. V shed 8 bases, J shed 0 bases, and the junction held 7 bases outside the gene matches. This CDR3 has 15 amino acids. The DNA of the CDR3 is TGTGCCAGCGCAGGGGTAGCGGGGAGCACAGATACGCAGTATTTT. This sequence encodes CASAGVAGSTDTQYF.

This clonotype was picked up many times. CDR3 sequence: CASSDLLAGNTIYF. In nucleotides, the CDR3 is TGTGCCAGCAGTGACCTTCTGGCTGGAAACACCATATATTTT. The chain joins TRBV6-1 to TRBJ1-3; no reliable D call. Germline CDR1 and CDR2: MNHNS and SASEGT. The CDR3 runs 14 residues. Trimming took 3 bases from V and 2 from J, leaving 8 bases between them.

Of note for this clonotype: A much larger clonotype is one base distant, so this may be a read error. The genes are TRBV10-3 and TRBJ1-1; 9 nucleotides agree with TRBD1. Germline CDR1 reads ENHRY; CDR2 reads SYGVKD. The CDR3 runs 13 residues. DNA for the CDR3: TGTGCCAGCAGAGGGACAGGGCACACTGAAGCTCTCTTT. It codes for CASRGTGHTEALF.

The chain uses TRBV4-3 and TRBJ1-1; 7 bases map to TRBD1. Germline CDR1 reads LGHNA; CDR2 reads YSLEER. J lost 4 bases, V lost 4 bases, and 6 bases had no gene match. The CDR3 extends over 14 amino acids. CDR3 DNA: TGCGCCAGCAGCCTCACAGGGGTGGGCACTGAAGCTTTCTTT. It specifies CASSLTGVGTEAFF.

This clonotype was counted between two and nine times. A read error may account for a junction end that differs from germline. The rearrangement uses TRBV2 and TRBJ1-4, with 9 bases matching TRBD1. From germline, CDR1 is SNHLY and CDR2 FYNNEI. The CDR3 loop spans 14 amino acids. CDR3 protein: CASKADRGSERLSF. The CDR3 DNA sequence: TGTGCCAGCAAAGCCGACAGGGGGAGTGAAAGACTGTCTTTT. Complete variable domain (other parts from reference TRBV2 and TRBJ1-4): EPEVTQTPSHQVTQMGQEVILRCVPISNHLYFYWYRQILGQKVEFLVSFYNNEISEKSEIFDDQFSVERPDGSNFTLKIRSTKLEDSAMYFCASKADRGSERLSFGSGTQLSVL.